Listed below are T cell receptor beta chains from one sample, sequenced in a study of CD8+ T cells in alopecia areata. This table comes from immunoSEQ multiplex PCR, and its TCRdb copy is limited to in-frame clones, with some not included. The table includes approximately 200,000 clones, roughly three fifths detected once. The sequenced sample was CD4+ T cells sorted from blood, obtained at week 4, from a patient treated with tofacitinib. Receptors were obtained from a human donor with alopecia areata. The conserved cysteine and the conserved F or W are not part of the CDR3 here. Each record gives: V gene, J gene, CDR3 protein.

>TRBV27|TRBJ2-3
ASSLGIPDTQY
>TRBV5-1|TRBJ2-7
ASRTTPGTNNEQY
>TRBV19|TRBJ1-1
ASMGGPMNTEAF
>TRBV25-1|TRBJ1-6
ASRPPGHPSSYNSPLH
>TRBV15|TRBJ1-2
ATSRDRAANGYT
>TRBV7-2|TRBJ2-5
ASSLRDSSWETQY
>TRBV5-1|TRBJ1-6
ASSLKDRDSPLH
>TRBV28|TRBJ1-2
ASSPSRDRSYT
>TRBV7-8|TRBJ1-5
ASSLQDRTQPQH
>TRBV5-1|TRBJ1-1
ASSLGGNTEAF
>TRBV30|TRBJ2-1
AWRERANEQF
>TRBV4-1|TRBJ2-2
ASSQETGVTGELF
>TRBV19|TRBJ2-1
ASSMLGASGGRYNEQF
>TRBV7-6|TRBJ1-6
ASSIQQGNNSPLH
>TRBV29-1|TRBJ1-2
SGEGDRFYGYT
>TRBV7-9|TRBJ2-7
ASSRDGRTYEQY
>TRBV30|TRBJ1-1
AWSGDTGTEAF
>TRBV9|TRBJ2-5
ASSLSGGTKETQY
>TRBV25-1|TRBJ2-7
ASSSLSGESYEQY
>TRBV29-1|TRBJ2-2
SVIGQGSGELF
>TRBV29-1|TRBJ1-6
AGGWAYNSPLH
>TRBV6-6|TRBJ2-2
ASSAARAGELF
>TRBV30|TRBJ1-4
AWSVGAPTNEKLF